Below, 3 T cell receptor beta chains from the same sample are listed, as sequenced in a study of T cell responses to AZD1222 COVID-19 vaccine. Here immunoSEQ multiplex PCR was the method, and the copy in TCRdb shows in-frame clones only, minus some. The profile shows under 130,000 clones, roughly 88% of them singletons. The input for sequencing was peripheral blood, taken on day 0 of AZD1222 vaccination. These receptors originate from an adult in good health.

The sample holds a few counts of this clone. This chain uses TRBV7-9 with TRBJ1-5; D not certain. V lost 1 base, J lost 7 bases, and 11 bases lay in between. CDR1 and CDR2 from the germline V gene are SEHNR and FQNEAQ (reference sequence). This CDR3 has 14 amino acids. The CDR3: CASSLVGSEQPQHF. The DNA for the CDR3 is TGTGCCAGCAGCTTAGTCGGTTCGGAGCAGCCCCAGCATTTT.

The gene calls are TRBV2 and TRBJ2-3, with D hard to call. The CDR3 sequence is 14 residues long. Per germline, CDR1 SNHLY and CDR2 FYNNEI. The V end was cut by 6 bases, the J end by 0 bases, with 10 bases between. The DNA for the CDR3 is TGTGCCAGCAGGGATCGAACTAGCACAGATACGCAGTATTTT. Translating it yields CASRDRTSTDTQYF.

This clone occurred once. The chain uses TRBV7-8 and TRBJ1-4, with a tentative D call TRBD1 (5 bases). The CDR3 consists of 16 residues. Germline-derived CDR1 and CDR2 are SGHVS and FQNEAQ. V lost 1 base, J lost 5 bases, and 14 bases lay in between. CDR3 in amino acids: CASSLGRGFGNEKLFF. Here the CDR3 DNA reads TGTGCCAGCAGCTTAGGAAGGGGATTTGGGAATGAAAAACTGTTTTTT.